Below are 10 T cell receptor beta chains sequenced from a single sample in a study of cytomegalovirus exposure and HLA in healthy donors. This PCR relied on a set of 60 Vbeta primers and 13 Jbeta primers. Produced via immunoSEQ multiplex PCR; TCRdb's table is partial and in-frame only. The table records roughly 110,000 clones, about 80% of them present only once. The sample was PBMCs. These receptor sequences come from a human donor in good health.

The DNA of the CDR3 is TGCAGCGCCAGTACAAGTGGTCACAATGAGCAGTTCTTC. Protein: CSASTSGHNEQFF. This rearrangement joins TRBV29-1 to TRBJ2-1; D is unclear. The CDR3 spans 13 residues. V shed 7 bases and J shed 5 bases, with 15 bases lying between them. Germline values: CDR1 SQVTM, CDR2 ANQGSEA.

The rearrangement uses TRBV11-2 and TRBJ2-7; 8 bases line up with TRBD2. The V gene's germline CDR1 is SGHAT and CDR2 FQNNGV. The trim removed 7 bases at V and 6 bases at J, leaving 11 bases unmatched. The CDR3 has 14 amino acids. This CDR3 is CASKVVGGEGEQYF. As DNA, the CDR3 is TGTGCCAGCAAGGTAGTCGGGGGGGAAGGCGAGCAGTACTTC.

A single count supports this clone. The chain recombines TRBV5-4 with TRBJ2-2; D may be TRBD2 (6 bases). Trimming pared 9 bases from V and 3 bases from J, leaving 12 bases between. CDR1 and CDR2 from the germline V gene are SGHNT and YYREEE (reference sequence). CDR3 length equals 13 residues. The CDR3 spells CATGGPDTGELFF. The CDR3 region has the DNA TGTGCCACCGGGGGTCCCGACACCGGGGAGCTGTTTTTT.

The chain links TRBV5-4 to TRBJ2-3; tentative D call: TRBD2 (5 bases). The germline V and J ends were trimmed by 3 bases and 5 bases, with 16 bases remaining between them. The CDR3 has 15 amino acids. Germline CDR1 and CDR2: SGHNT and YYREEE (reference sequence). The CDR3 loop is CASSSREGMRDTQYF. In nucleotides, the CDR3 is TGTGCCAGCAGCTCCCGGGAAGGGATGAGAGATACGCAGTATTTT. Complete variable domain (other parts from reference TRBV5-4 and TRBJ2-3): ETGVTQSPTHLIKTRGQQVTLRCSSQSGHNTVSWYQQALGQGPQFIFQYYREEENGRGNFPPRFSGLQFPNYSSELNVNALELDDSALYLCASSSREGMRDTQYFGPGTRLTVL.

The chain has TRBV13 and TRBJ2-2; 8 bases are shared with TRBD1. V lost 5 bases, J lost 0 bases, and 8 bases stayed unmatched. CDR3 size: 17 residues. Germline-derived CDR1 and CDR2 are PRHDT and FYEKMQ (reference sequence). CDR3 protein: CASSPSLGQANTGELFF. In DNA, the CDR3 is TGTGCCAGCAGCCCATCCCTGGGACAGGCGAACACCGGGGAGCTGTTTTTT.

The chain has TRBV30 and TRBJ1-5; a possible D gene is TRBD1 (6 bases). This CDR3 has 13 amino acids. V was pared by 5 bases and J by 7 bases, with 15 bases between. Germline loops: CDR1 GTSNPN, CDR2 SVGIG (reference sequence). CDR3 loop: CAWGGRANQPQHF. For the CDR3, the DNA is TGTGCCTGGGGGGGCAGGGCGAACCAGCCCCAGCATTTT. Based on the CDR3 plus reference TRBV30 and TRBJ1-5, the full variable domain is SQTIHQWPATLVQPVGSPLSLECTVEGTSNPNLYWYRQAAGRGLQLLFYSVGIGQISSEVPQNLSASRPQDRQFILSSKKLLLSDSGFYLCAWGGRANQPQHFGDGTRLSIL.

J is TRBJ2-3 and V is TRBV6-4; TRBD2 matches at 7 bases. Germline lookup yields CDR1 MRHNA and CDR2 SNTAGT. The ends lost 3 bases at V and 8 bases at J; junction bases unmatched: 14. The CDR3 has 16 amino acids. In nucleotides, the CDR3 is TGTGCCAGCAGTGAGATTGCGGCGGGGACGGGGGGTACGCAGTATTTT. As protein: CASSEIAAGTGGTQYF.

The chain uses TRBV28 and TRBJ2-7, with no clear D. Deletions cut 3 bases from V and 2 bases from J, with 5 bases between. The CDR3 has 12 amino acids. Per the germline V gene, CDR1 is MDHEN and CDR2 is SYDVKM. The CDR3 is CASSLAPYEQYF. For the CDR3, the DNA is TGTGCCAGCAGTTTGGCTCCCTACGAGCAGTACTTC.

J is TRBJ1-5 and V is TRBV4-2; D is perhaps TRBD1 (5 bases). Trimming shortened V by 1 base and J by 6 bases, and 13 bases separated the two germline ends. In germline, CDR1 is LGHNA, CDR2 YNFKEQ. The CDR3 has 15 residues. Written as DNA, the CDR3 is TGTGCCAGCAGCCAAGCACGGGGGGAGGTTCAGCCCCAGCATTTT. This translates into CASSQARGEVQPQHF.

The table lists this clone with a few counts. The chain carries TRBV6-5 and TRBJ1-2, with 8 bases fitting TRBD1. The CDR3 has 15 amino acids. In germline, CDR1 is MNHEY, CDR2 SVGAGI. V was pared by 5 bases and J by 8 bases, with 13 bases of the junction left unmatched. CDR3 protein: CASSLTSTGGKGYTF. The CDR3 nucleotides are TGTGCCAGCAGTCTGACCAGCACAGGGGGGAAGGGCTACACCTTC.